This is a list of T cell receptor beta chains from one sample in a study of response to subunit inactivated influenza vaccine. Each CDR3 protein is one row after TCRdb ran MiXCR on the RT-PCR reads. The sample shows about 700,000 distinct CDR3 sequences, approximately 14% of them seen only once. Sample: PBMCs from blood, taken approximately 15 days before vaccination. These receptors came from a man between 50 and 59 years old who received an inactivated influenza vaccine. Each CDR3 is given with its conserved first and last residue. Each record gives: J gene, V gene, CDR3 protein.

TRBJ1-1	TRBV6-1	CAHERGAAFF
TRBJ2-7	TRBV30	CAWSTTTDNSYEQYF
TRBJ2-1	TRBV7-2	CASRLGGAVNEQFF
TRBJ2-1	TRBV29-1	CSVEEYLAGGRSWNEQFF
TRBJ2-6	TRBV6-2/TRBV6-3	CASSYASSGANVLTF
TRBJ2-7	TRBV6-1	CASSRTDRGYEQYF
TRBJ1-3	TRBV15	CATSRDQEDTIYF
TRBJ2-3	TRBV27	CASRALLGGGVTDTQYF
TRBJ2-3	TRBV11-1	CASSRSPGLAGTIGLTDTQYF
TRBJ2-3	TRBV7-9	CASSLLVGATTDTQYF
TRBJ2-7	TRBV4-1	CASSPETSGIFSYEQYF
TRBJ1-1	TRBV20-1	CSASQKANTEAFF
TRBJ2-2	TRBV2	CASSGAGETGELFF
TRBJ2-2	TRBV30	CAWSVLGNTGELFF
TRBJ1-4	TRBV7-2	CASSLQGPTTNEKLFF
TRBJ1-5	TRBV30	CAWSVGTTSNQPQHF